This T cell receptor beta chain stems from a study of human CD4 T cells and Enterobacteriaceae. The study's findings and limits: Ex vivo clonotype reactivity was inferred only by sequence matching.

The CDR3 totals 16 residues. Deletions cut 2 bases from V and 0 bases from J, with 11 bases between. Germline CDR1 is SGHRS and CDR2 is YFSETQ. All CD4+ cells other than CD45RA+CCR7+CD95- naive cells were sorted as memory, over 95% pure. Swiss blood donation centers supplied the healthy donor blood. Sorted cells lacked CD8+, CD14+, CD16+, CD56+, CD19+ and CD25-bright cells. Note on this clone: Antigen: not known.

Ex vivo total memory CD4+ cells were sequenced at deep level. The assay was immunoSEQ multiplex PCR, and TCRdb's table has in-frame clones only and misses some. The sample yields tens of thousands of clones, almost 85% seen once. The rearrangement uses TRBV5-1 and TRBJ1-4; D may be TRBD1 (6 bases). Sequencing used memory CD4+ T cells from blood. This TCR was sampled from a human donor in good health. CDR3 nucleotide sequence: TGCGCCAGCAGCTTTACAGGGTTAGCAACTAATGAAAAACTGTTTTTT. This sequence encodes CASSFTGLATNEKLFF. Together with reference TRBV5-1 and TRBJ1-4, the CDR3 gives the full variable domain: KAGVTQTPRYLIKTRGQQVTLSCSPISGHRSVSWYQQTPGQGLQFLFEYFSETQRNKGNFPGRFSGRQFSNSRSEMNVSTLELGDSALYLCASSFTGLATNEKLFFGSGTQLSVL.